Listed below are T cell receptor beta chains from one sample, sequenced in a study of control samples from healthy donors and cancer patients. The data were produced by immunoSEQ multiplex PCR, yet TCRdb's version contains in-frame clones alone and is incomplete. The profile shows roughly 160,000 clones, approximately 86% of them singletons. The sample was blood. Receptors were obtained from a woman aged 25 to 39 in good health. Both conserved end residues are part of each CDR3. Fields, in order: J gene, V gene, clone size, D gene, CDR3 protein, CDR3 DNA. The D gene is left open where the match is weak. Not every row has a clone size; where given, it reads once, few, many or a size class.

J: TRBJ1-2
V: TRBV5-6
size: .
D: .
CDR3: CASSLGRRDGYTF
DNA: TGTGCCAGCAGCTTGGGTCGCAGAGATGGCTACACCTTC

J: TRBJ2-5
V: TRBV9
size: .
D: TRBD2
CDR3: CASSRLADSMYQETQYF
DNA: TGTGCCAGCAGTAGACTAGCGGACTCCATGTACCAAGAGACCCAGTACTTC

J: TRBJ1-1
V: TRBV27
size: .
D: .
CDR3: CASSLRGQNTEAFF
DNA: TGTGCCAGCAGTTTAAGGGGCCAGAACACTGAAGCTTTCTTT

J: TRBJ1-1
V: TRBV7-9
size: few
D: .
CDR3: CASLRGTEAFF
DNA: TGTGCCAGCCTTAGGGGCACTGAAGCTTTCTTT

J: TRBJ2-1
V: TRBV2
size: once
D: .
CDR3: CASSDYLGGQDEQFF
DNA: TGTGCCAGCAGTGACTATTTAGGGGGGCAGGATGAGCAGTTCTTC

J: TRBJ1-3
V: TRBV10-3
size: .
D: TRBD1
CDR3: CATWAQDRAVGNTIYF
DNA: TGTGCCACATGGGCACAGGACAGGGCCGTGGGAAACACCATATATTTT

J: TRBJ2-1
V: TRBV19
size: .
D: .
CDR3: CASSRAYWNEQFF
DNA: TGTGCCAGTAGTAGGGCATACTGGAATGAGCAGTTCTTC

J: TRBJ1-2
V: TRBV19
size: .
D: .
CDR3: CASSILRADPYGYTF
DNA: TGTGCCAGTAGTATACTCAGGGCTGATCCCTATGGCTACACCTTC

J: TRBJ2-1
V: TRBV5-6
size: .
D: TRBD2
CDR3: CASSLGTSGRARFGEQFF
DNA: TGTGCCAGCAGCTTGGGGACTAGCGGGAGGGCCAGGTTCGGTGAGCAGTTCTTC

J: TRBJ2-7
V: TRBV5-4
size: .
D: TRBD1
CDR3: CASSFRRGWTGSYEQYF
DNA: TGTGCCAGCAGTTTCCGACGTGGGTGGACAGGGTCCTACGAGCAGTACTTC

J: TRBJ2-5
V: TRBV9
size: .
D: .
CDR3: CASSVDGPRGTQYF
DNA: TGTGCCAGCAGCGTAGACGGCCCTCGGGGGACCCAGTACTTC

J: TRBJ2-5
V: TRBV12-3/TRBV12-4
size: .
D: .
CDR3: CASSLREETQYF
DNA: TGTGCCAGCAGTTTAAGGGAAGAGACCCAGTACTTC